This is a list of T cell receptor beta chains from one sample in a study of blood T cell repertoires in COVID-19. The data were produced by immunoSEQ multiplex PCR, yet TCRdb's version contains in-frame clones alone and is incomplete. The data hold over 250,000 clones, with approximately 90% observed a single time. The sequenced sample consisted of peripheral blood. These TCRs come from a woman aged 40 to 55 who had recovered from COVID-19. Each CDR3 is given with its conserved first and last residue. A D gene is named only where the DNA matches it firmly. The size of a clone is reported for some rows only, either as once, few or many, or as a class for expanded clones.

d_call: TRBD2; j_call: TRBJ2-7; clone_size: -; v_call: TRBV4-2; cdr3_aa: CASSQDWIPAGGSYEQYF; cdr3_nt: TGTGCCAGCAGCCAAGATTGGATCCCTGCGGGAGGATCCTACGAGCAGTACTTC
d_call: TRBD2; j_call: TRBJ2-7; clone_size: once; v_call: TRBV27; cdr3_aa: CASSLGAGERDEQYF; cdr3_nt: TGTGCCAGCAGTTTAGGGGCGGGAGAACGAGACGAGCAGTACTTC
d_call: -; j_call: TRBJ2-2; clone_size: -; v_call: TRBV28; cdr3_aa: CASSPSGGQRGTGELFF; cdr3_nt: TGTGCCAGCAGTCCCTCAGGGGGGCAGAGGGGGACCGGGGAGCTGTTTTTT
d_call: -; j_call: TRBJ1-1; clone_size: -; v_call: TRBV7-9; cdr3_aa: CASSPRGEGGTEAFF; cdr3_nt: TGTGCCAGCAGCCCACGGGGGGAGGGAGGCACTGAAGCTTTCTTT
d_call: -; j_call: TRBJ2-3; clone_size: -; v_call: TRBV11-3; cdr3_aa: CASSFGMTGLGTDTQYF; cdr3_nt: TGTGCCAGCAGCTTCGGGATGACAGGTCTCGGCACAGATACGCAGTATTTT
d_call: -; j_call: TRBJ1-1; clone_size: -; v_call: TRBV11-2; cdr3_aa: CASSPRVFGPGGAEAFF; cdr3_nt: TGTGCCAGCAGCCCAAGAGTCTTCGGCCCTGGGGGGGCTGAAGCTTTCTTT
d_call: -; j_call: TRBJ2-7; clone_size: -; v_call: TRBV29-1; cdr3_aa: CSVEVEAEGDIAYEQYF; cdr3_nt: TGCAGCGTTGAAGTTGAGGCGGAAGGGGATATCGCCTACGAGCAGTACTTC
d_call: TRBD1; j_call: TRBJ2-7; clone_size: -; v_call: TRBV2; cdr3_aa: CASNSDRGAYEQYF; cdr3_nt: TGTGCCAGCAATTCGGACAGGGGCGCCTACGAGCAGTACTTC
d_call: TRBD2; j_call: TRBJ2-1; clone_size: -; v_call: TRBV19; cdr3_aa: CASSIRGLAGSYNEQFF; cdr3_nt: TGTGCCAGTAGTATAAGGGGACTAGCGGGGTCCTACAATGAGCAGTTCTTC
d_call: TRBD2; j_call: TRBJ2-3; clone_size: -; v_call: TRBV9; cdr3_aa: CASSAPRGLAGPASTDTQYF; cdr3_nt: TGTGCCAGCAGCGCTCCCCGGGGACTAGCGGGGCCCGCTAGCACAGATACGCAGTATTTT
d_call: -; j_call: TRBJ1-4; clone_size: -; v_call: TRBV6-5; cdr3_aa: CASSPSYATNEKLFF; cdr3_nt: TGTGCCAGCAGCCCCTCGTATGCAACTAATGAAAAACTGTTTTTT
d_call: -; j_call: TRBJ1-5; clone_size: -; v_call: TRBV29-1; cdr3_aa: CSAIFGRQLERNQPQHF; cdr3_nt: TGCAGCGCCATATTTGGGCGACAGTTAGAGCGTAATCAGCCCCAGCATTTT
d_call: -; j_call: TRBJ1-2; clone_size: -; v_call: TRBV6-6; cdr3_aa: CASSYSGVGGYTF; cdr3_nt: TGTGCCAGCAGTTATTCGGGGGTTGGCGGCTACACCTTC
d_call: TRBD1; j_call: TRBJ1-2; clone_size: -; v_call: TRBV4-2; cdr3_aa: CASSPPGQGGYGYTF; cdr3_nt: TGTGCCAGCAGCCCTCCCGGACAGGGTGGCTATGGCTACACCTTC
d_call: TRBD1; j_call: TRBJ1-5; clone_size: -; v_call: TRBV10-1; cdr3_aa: CASNRGSNQPQHF; cdr3_nt: TGCGCCAGCAACAGGGGTAGCAATCAGCCCCAGCATTTT
d_call: -; j_call: TRBJ2-7; clone_size: -; v_call: TRBV30; cdr3_aa: CAWRGWGRLTYEQYF; cdr3_nt: TGTGCCTGGAGGGGGTGGGGCAGGTTAACCTACGAGCAGTACTTC
d_call: TRBD1; j_call: TRBJ2-3; clone_size: -; v_call: TRBV30; cdr3_aa: CAWRGRDRDTQYF; cdr3_nt: TGTGCCTGGAGGGGCCGGGACAGGGATACGCAGTATTTT
d_call: TRBD1; j_call: TRBJ2-2; clone_size: -; v_call: TRBV7-8; cdr3_aa: CASSRTTGGVGTGELFF; cdr3_nt: TGTGCCAGCAGCCGGACTACAGGGGGCGTCGGCACCGGGGAGCTGTTTTTT
d_call: TRBD1; j_call: TRBJ1-6; clone_size: -; v_call: TRBV5-4; cdr3_aa: CASSAGTAINSPLHF; cdr3_nt: TGTGCCAGCAGCGCCGGGACAGCGATTAATTCACCCCTCCACTTT
d_call: TRBD2; j_call: TRBJ2-1; clone_size: -; v_call: TRBV4-2; cdr3_aa: CASSLRTPLAGGGNEQFF; cdr3_nt: TGTGCCAGCAGCCTGCGAACCCCTCTGGCGGGAGGAGGCAATGAGCAGTTCTTC
d_call: -; j_call: TRBJ2-6; clone_size: -; v_call: TRBV15; cdr3_aa: CATSRDPGERAGANVLTF; cdr3_nt: TGTGCCACCAGCAGAGATCCCGGAGAACGGGCTGGGGCCAACGTCCTGACTTTC
d_call: -; j_call: TRBJ1-1; clone_size: -; v_call: TRBV5-1; cdr3_aa: CASRPRRGHEAFF; cdr3_nt: TGCGCCAGCAGACCCCGCCGTGGCCATGAAGCTTTCTTT
d_call: TRBD1; j_call: TRBJ1-2; clone_size: -; v_call: TRBV13; cdr3_aa: CASSLMDRALPNYGYTF; cdr3_nt: TGTGCCAGCAGCCTAATGGACAGGGCCCTCCCTAACTATGGCTACACCTTC
d_call: TRBD1; j_call: TRBJ1-6; clone_size: -; v_call: TRBV14; cdr3_aa: CASSTSRTGKGSYNSPLHF; cdr3_nt: TGTGCCAGCAGCACCAGCAGGACAGGGAAAGGCTCCTATAATTCACCCCTCCACTTT
d_call: -; j_call: TRBJ2-5; clone_size: once; v_call: TRBV24-1; cdr3_aa: CATSDPRSPGTQYF; cdr3_nt: TGTGCCACCAGTGACCCCCGCAGTCCGGGGACCCAGTACTTC
d_call: -; j_call: TRBJ1-2; clone_size: -; v_call: TRBV5-5; cdr3_aa: CASSLEPRGRVYGYTF; cdr3_nt: TGTGCCAGCAGCTTGGAACCCCGCGGCAGGGTCTATGGCTACACCTTC
d_call: TRBD2; j_call: TRBJ2-1; clone_size: -; v_call: TRBV29-1; cdr3_aa: CSVEGRGTSVSDEQFF; cdr3_nt: TGCAGCGTTGAGGGTCGGGGGACTAGCGTTTCCGATGAGCAGTTCTTC
d_call: -; j_call: TRBJ1-1; clone_size: -; v_call: TRBV19; cdr3_aa: CASSPRLTGNTEAFF; cdr3_nt: TGTGCCAGTAGCCCCCGGTTGACTGGGAACACTGAAGCTTTCTTT
d_call: TRBD2; j_call: TRBJ2-7; clone_size: -; v_call: TRBV18; cdr3_aa: CASAGLAPIEQYF; cdr3_nt: TGTGCCAGCGCCGGACTAGCTCCCATCGAGCAGTACTTC
d_call: -; j_call: TRBJ1-1; clone_size: -; v_call: TRBV5-1; cdr3_aa: CASSWGRGDTEAFF; cdr3_nt: TGCGCCAGCAGCTGGGGGCGGGGGGACACTGAAGCTTTCTTT
d_call: -; j_call: TRBJ1-1; clone_size: -; v_call: TRBV30; cdr3_aa: CAVAGGRNTEAFF; cdr3_nt: TGTGCGGTGGCGGGGGGCAGGAACACTGAAGCTTTCTTT
d_call: -; j_call: TRBJ1-2; clone_size: -; v_call: TRBV2; cdr3_aa: CASSESPRRGYTF; cdr3_nt: TGTGCCAGCAGTGAATCCCCTAGACGGGGCTACACCTTC
d_call: TRBD1; j_call: TRBJ2-3; clone_size: -; v_call: TRBV5-1; cdr3_aa: CASGRTGGTDTQYF; cdr3_nt: TGCGCCAGCGGGAGGACAGGGGGTACAGATACGCAGTATTTT
d_call: -; j_call: TRBJ2-4; clone_size: -; v_call: TRBV4-3; cdr3_aa: CASSQDLSGWGKNIQYF; cdr3_nt: TGCGCCAGCAGCCAAGATCTGTCAGGGTGGGGCAAAAACATTCAGTACTTC
d_call: -; j_call: TRBJ1-1; clone_size: -; v_call: TRBV30; cdr3_aa: CAWSPGEGMNTEAFF; cdr3_nt: TGTGCCTGGAGTCCGGGGGAGGGCATGAACACTGAAGCTTTCTTT
d_call: -; j_call: TRBJ2-3; clone_size: -; v_call: TRBV5-4; cdr3_aa: CASSLGGGGADTQYF; cdr3_nt: TGTGCCAGCAGCTTGGGGGGGGGCGGTGCAGATACGCAGTATTTT
d_call: TRBD2; j_call: TRBJ2-2; clone_size: -; v_call: TRBV6-5; cdr3_aa: CATRTGGRAGELFF; cdr3_nt: TGTGCCACCCGGACGGGCGGGAGAGCCGGGGAGCTGTTTTTT